Listed here are 7 T cell receptor beta chains from one sample, sequenced in a study of CD8+CD57+ T cells in acquired aplastic anemia listed by TCRdb under 2018. Sequencing took place on an Illumina HiSeq 2000. Genomic DNA was used as template for profiling of TCR beta VDJ combinations and CDR3 sequences. TCRdb applied fastp at Q25 and MiXCR to the public reads, then kept only in-frame beta chains. When rows share a CDR3 protein, they turn into one entry using the most common DNA and genes. Counted in this sample were around 200,000 distinct CDR3 sequences; 61% of them appeared once. 25% to 30% of the sample rests with the top ten. Sequencing input: sorted CD4+, CD8+, or CD8+CD57+ T cells (not recorded which) from PBMCs. The receptors were gathered from a human donor in good health.

This clonotype was seen at least ten times. This chain uses TRBV4-2 with TRBJ2-3; D gene unclear. The CDR3 spans 14 residues. V was cut by 4 bases and J by 2 bases, with 10 bases left in between. Germline CDR1 reads LGHNA; CDR2 reads YNFKEQ. CDR3 residues: CASSPDPLTDTQYF. CDR3 bases: TGTGCCAGCAGCCCCGACCCCCTCACAGATACGCAGTATTTT.

The chain combines TRBV10-1 with TRBJ1-5; D is unclear. CDR3 length equals 13 residues. Germline CDR1 and CDR2: WNHNN and SYGVQD (reference sequence). V gave up 2 bases and J gave up 6 bases, with 8 bases separating them. The CDR3 loop is CASSEALGQPQHF. CDR3 coding DNA: TGCGCCAGCAGTGAGGCCCTGGGTCAGCCCCAGCATTTT.

This clonotype was counted ten times or more. The chain is built from TRBV14 and TRBJ2-7, with no clear D. Germline V lookup: CDR1 SGHDN, CDR2 FVKESK. This CDR3 region has 12 residues. Trimming removed 6 bases at V and 0 bases at J, with 6 bases between. In DNA, the CDR3 is TGTGCCAGCAGTCACTACTCCTACGAGCAGTACTTC. Encoded protein: CASSHYSYEQYF.

This rearrangement joins TRBV7-8 to TRBJ2-5; the D is unclear. Trimming removed 7 bases at V and 4 bases at J, with 13 bases between. Germline V gene sequence: CDR1 SGHVS, CDR2 FQNEAQ. CDR3 length: 13 residues. For the CDR3, the DNA is TGTGCCAGCACCGAACTGAATAGAGAGACCCAGTACTTC. It encodes CASTELNRETQYF.

V gene TRBV15 combines with J gene TRBJ2-5; maybe TRBD1 (5 bases). The CDR3 contains 15 residues. V was cut by 0 bases and J by 5 bases, with 13 bases left in between. The germline gives CDR1 LNHNV, CDR2 YYDKDF (reference sequence). CDR3 sequence: CATSRDRLAGETQYF. The CDR3, as DNA: TGTGCCACCAGCAGAGATCGGTTGGCAGGGGAGACCCAGTACTTC.

In this sample, this clonotype turned up once. The chain recombines TRBV24-1 with TRBJ2-7; D unclear. Trimming pared 3 bases from V and 6 bases from J, leaving 20 bases between. The CDR3 runs to 16 residues. CDR1 is KGHDR, CDR2 SFDVKD, per germline. The CDR3 DNA sequence: TGTGCCACCAGTGATAATGGGCGGTCGGCTGGCGGCGAGCAGTACTTC. This gives the protein CATSDNGRSAGGEQYF.

The chain has TRBV2 and TRBJ2-5; D is undetermined. The CDR3 covers 12 residues. Trimming pared 8 bases from V and 2 bases from J, leaving 9 bases between. In germline, CDR1 is SNHLY, CDR2 FYNNEI. CDR3 sequence reads: CASSTSQETQYF. CDR3 nucleotides: TGTGCCAGCTCTACGAGTCAAGAGACCCAGTACTTC.